The 25 T cell receptor beta chains below were found in one sample sequenced in a study of cytomegalovirus exposure and HLA in healthy donors. TCRdb's copy holds only in-frame clones and misses some; the assay was immunoSEQ multiplex PCR. The table records around 150,000 clones, 85% to 90% of them present only once. Material: PBMCs. Source of these receptors: a woman aged 30 to 39 in good health and CMV-seronegative.

This chain joins TRBV7-2 and TRBJ1-1; no definite D call. V was cut by 5 bases and J by 0 bases, with 16 bases left in between. This CDR3 contains 16 residues. Germline V lookup: CDR1 SGHTA, CDR2 FQGNSA. CDR3 nucleotides: TGTGCCAGCAGCCCCGGTTATCGTCAGATGAACACTGAAGCTTTCTTT. This encodes CASSPGYRQMNTEAFF. The full variable domain, in which reference TRBV7-2 and TRBJ1-1 provide the parts outside the CDR3, is GAGVSQSPSNKVTEKGKDVELRCDPISGHTALYWYRQSLGQGLEFLIYFQGNSAPDKSGLPSDRFSAERTGGSVSTLTIQRTQQEDSAVYLCASSPGYRQMNTEAFFGQGTRLTVV.

This chain uses TRBV29-1 with TRBJ1-3, with D possibly TRBD1 on 6 matching bases. V dropped 5 bases and J dropped 2 bases, with 7 bases sitting between them. Germline lookup yields CDR1 SQVTM and CDR2 ANQGSEA. This CDR3 comprises 12 residues. The CDR3 DNA sequence: TGCAGCGTTTCAGGGGCTGGAAACACCATATATTTT. Protein product: CSVSGAGNTIYF.

This chain uses TRBV9 with TRBJ1-5; D uncertain. The CDR3 sequence is 15 residues long. The V end was cut by 3 bases, the J end by 4 bases, with 14 bases between. The germline V gene has CDR1 SGDLS and CDR2 YYNGEE. CDR3 DNA: TGTGCCAGCAGCGACCACCGGGCCTCGAATCAGCCCCAGCATTTT. Translating gives CASSDHRASNQPQHF.

The chain has TRBV6-5 and TRBJ2-7; TRBD1 aligns across 8 bases. CDR1 is MNHEY and CDR2 is SVGAGI in the germline V gene. J was trimmed by 0 bases and V by 0 bases; bases with no gene match: 4. The CDR3 runs 16 residues. The CDR3 here is CASSYSTGESSYEQYF. The CDR3 bases are TGTGCCAGCAGTTACTCGACAGGGGAGAGCTCCTACGAGCAGTACTTC.

The sample holds a few counts of this clone. The gene calls are TRBV10-3 and TRBJ2-4; maybe TRBD1 (5 bases). The CDR3 is made up of 13 amino acids. V lost 11 bases and J lost 11, with 22 bases in between. CDR1 is ENHRY and CDR2 is SYGVKD in the germline V gene. The CDR3, as DNA: TGTGCCGCCCATGCCCAGGGTTCTAACCTTCAGTACTTC. Its translation: CAAHAQGSNLQYF.

The V gene is TRBV11-2, the J gene TRBJ2-5, with D tentatively TRBD2 (6 bases). In germline, CDR1 is SGHAT, CDR2 FQNNGV. Trimming shortened V by 5 bases and J by 5 bases, and 15 bases separated the two germline ends. This CDR3 contains 14 residues. The CDR3 reads CASSPVAVGETQYF. CDR3 DNA sequence: TGTGCCAGCAGCCCCGTAGCGGTTGGGGAGACCCAGTACTTC.

The chain recombines TRBV10-3 with TRBJ1-6, with D perhaps matching TRBD1 (5 bases). CDR1 is ENHRY, CDR2 SYGVKD, per germline. V lost 3 bases and J 7 bases, leaving 13 bases between the germline ends. This CDR3 is 15 amino acids long. CDR3 DNA sequence: TGTGCCATCAGTGAAAAGGGGAGTGACAATTCACCCCTCCACTTT. As protein: CAISEKGSDNSPLHF.

The V gene is TRBV9, the J gene TRBJ2-5, with TRBD1 matching over 9 bases. Germline loops: CDR1 SGDLS, CDR2 YYNGEE. The CDR3 length is 16 residues. V lost 1 base and J lost 5; bases outside the gene matches: 9. In nucleotides, the CDR3 is TGTGCCAGCAGCGTAAACCCGGGACAGGGAACCGAGACCCAGTACTTC. Its protein product is CASSVNPGQGTETQYF.

The genes are TRBV6-6 and TRBJ2-2; TRBD1 might be the D (6 bases). Germline V gene sequence: CDR1 MNHNY, CDR2 SVGAGI (reference sequence). The CDR3 runs to 16 residues. Deletions cut 2 bases from V and 7 bases from J, with 17 bases between. The CDR3 reads CASSYGQGSSIGELFF. In nucleotides, the CDR3 is TGTGCCAGCAGTTACGGTCAGGGGTCCTCTATCGGGGAGCTGTTTTTT.

The chain joins TRBV20-1 to TRBJ1-3; D gene unclear. CDR3 size: 11 residues. CDR1 is DFQATT, CDR2 SNEGSKA, per germline (reference sequence). V lost 6 bases to trimming and J lost 3 bases, with 6 bases between them. The CDR3 here is CSATGGNTIYF. CDR3 in DNA: TGCAGTGCAACCGGTGGAAACACCATATATTTT.

This clone was recorded once. The chain employs TRBV21-1 and TRBJ1-1. TRBV21-1 is a pseudogene segment. The CDR3 contains 11 residues. CDR3 sequence reads: CASSNYERAFF. The CDR3 DNA is TGTGCCAGCAGCAACTACGAGAGAGCTTTCTTT.

The chain's CDR3 is CASSLDDKGAGELFF. The CDR3 coding sequence is TGTGCCAGCAGCTTAGACGACAAAGGCGCCGGGGAGCTGTTTTTT. The rearrangement joins TRBV13 to TRBJ2-2, with D unresolved. The V end lost 1 base, the J end lost 6 bases, and 12 bases lay between the germline ends. CDR3 size: 15 residues. Germline loops: CDR1 PRHDT, CDR2 FYEKMQ (reference sequence).

The V call is TRBV28, the J call TRBJ2-1, with D unresolved. Germline V gene lookup returns CDR1 MDHEN and CDR2 SYDVKM. Trimming pared 6 bases from V and 10 bases from J, leaving 10 bases between. This CDR3 has 11 residues. The CDR3 coding sequence is TGTGCCAGCAGCGCGGCGTGGGAGCAGTTCTTC. Translated, it gives CASSAAWEQFF.

V usage is TRBV6-6 and J usage is TRBJ2-7, with 11 bases identical to TRBD2. CDR1 and CDR2 from the germline V gene are MNHNY and SVGAGI (reference sequence). Germline trimming cut 6 bases from V and 3 bases from J; bases unmatched to any gene: 4. The length of the CDR3 is 14 residues. The CDR3 bases are TGTGCCAGCAGGCGACTAGCGGGGAGCTACGAGCAGTACTTC. This encodes CASRRLAGSYEQYF.

The chain couples TRBV5-1 to TRBJ2-7; 8 bases match TRBD1. V lost 2 bases and J lost 3; bases outside the gene matches: 7. The CDR3 extends over 15 amino acids. Germline V gene data show CDR1 as SGHRS and CDR2 as YFSETQ. CDR3 residues: CASSLATGVDYEQYF. CDR3 sequence (DNA): TGCGCCAGCAGCTTAGCGACAGGGGTAGACTACGAGCAGTACTTC.

V and J are TRBV7-3 and TRBJ1-2, with D possibly matching TRBD1 (6 bases). The germline V gene has CDR1 SGHTA and CDR2 FQGTGA. There are 13 residues in the CDR3. Trimming took 5 bases from V and 5 from J, leaving 12 bases between them. The CDR3 here is CASSETGVYGYTF. The DNA of the CDR3 is TGTGCCAGCAGCGAGACAGGAGTTTATGGCTACACCTTC.

This chain links TRBV18 with TRBJ2-1; D is possibly TRBD2 (5 bases). V was shortened by 4 bases and J by 8 bases, with 12 bases between the two germline ends. The CDR3 length is 13 residues. Per germline, CDR1 KGHSH and CDR2 LQKENI. The CDR3 here is CASSRGTSDEQFF. The CDR3 nucleotides read TGTGCCAGCTCACGGGGAACTAGTGATGAGCAGTTCTTC.

The genes are TRBV11-1 and TRBJ2-3; 7 positions match TRBD1. Germline V gives CDR1 SGHAT, CDR2 FQDESV (reference sequence). V gave up 5 bases and J gave up 4 bases; unmatched junction bases: 6. This CDR3 region has 14 residues. CDR3 region: CASSPDRVPDTQYF. In nucleotides, the CDR3 is TGTGCCAGCAGCCCTGACAGGGTTCCAGATACGCAGTATTTT.

The rearrangement uses TRBV2 and TRBJ2-1; D unclear. V was clipped by 3 bases and J by 15 bases, with 12 bases between them. The CDR3 covers 11 residues. The germline V gene has CDR1 SNHLY and CDR2 FYNNEI. DNA of the CDR3: TGTGCCAGCAGTGAGTTGAAGGGTATGTTCTTC. Its protein product is CASSELKGMFF.

The chain links TRBV5-4 to TRBJ1-2; 10 nucleotides agree with TRBD1. CDR1 SGHNT and CDR2 YYREEE come from the germline V gene (reference sequence). The CDR3 length is 15 residues. V was pared by 4 bases and J by 4 bases, with 7 bases of the junction left unmatched. CDR3 DNA: TGTGCCAGCAGCCCCGGGACAGGGGACACCTATGGCTACACCTTC. Translating it yields CASSPGTGDTYGYTF.

The rearrangement joins TRBV15 to TRBJ1-1; D is unresolved. The V end lost 0 bases, the J end lost 1 base, and 3 bases lay between the germline ends. The CDR3 runs to 13 residues. Germline V CDR1 and CDR2: LNHNV, YYDKDF (reference sequence). The CDR3 DNA is TGTGCCACCAGCAGAGACACGAACACTGAAGCTTTCTTT. Amino acid sequence: CATSRDTNTEAFF.

V gene TRBV5-4 combines with J gene TRBJ2-5; 16 bases agree with TRBD2. Germline CDR1 and CDR2: SGHNT and YYREEE (reference sequence). The CDR3 contains 18 residues. V lost 3 bases to trimming and J lost 4 bases; unmatched junction nucleotides: 9. The DNA of the CDR3 is TGTGCCAGCAGCTCGGGGACTAGCGGGGGGGCCGTGACAGAGACCCAGTACTTC. Translated, it gives CASSSGTSGGAVTETQYF.

V gene TRBV4-1 combines with J gene TRBJ1-1; D call uncertain. The CDR3 covers 15 residues. Germline V gene lookup returns CDR1 MGHRA and CDR2 YSYEKL. The V and J ends lost 3 bases and 1 base respectively, with 12 bases between them. The CDR3 protein is CASSHALFANTEAFF. CDR3 bases: TGCGCCAGCAGCCATGCTTTATTCGCGAACACTGAAGCTTTCTTT.

The CDR3 sequence: CASSQDTGTSSEAFF. The CDR3 bases are TGCGCCAGCAGCCAAGACACCGGGACGAGCTCTGAAGCTTTCTTT. The J gene is TRBJ1-1, the V gene TRBV4-3; perhaps TRBD1 as D (5 bases). The CDR3 runs 15 residues. Germline CDR1 is LGHNA and CDR2 is YSLEER. Between the trimmed V and J ends, which lost 0 bases and 6 bases, there was a span of 14 bases.

This clone occurred a few times. The rearrangement links TRBV25-1 to TRBJ1-5, with D uncertain. The CDR3 runs to 13 residues. Per the germline V gene, CDR1 is MGHDK and CDR2 is SYGVNS. Trimming took off 5 bases at V and 4 bases at J, with 9 bases between the two ends. The CDR3 DNA reads TGTGCCAGCAGTCGGGAAGGAAATCAGCCCCAGCATTTT. Translating gives CASSREGNQPQHF.